This TCR beta chain is from a study of blood T cells in healthy people across ages. Findings and caveats of the study: Donor CMV status, an unknown factor, possibly confounded changes in expanded clonotypes. Total diversity from one million sequenced T cells was likely underestimated. Long-lived donors had more naive CD4+ cells and higher diversity than aged donors.

Regarding this clonotype: What it binds is not known.

The ends lost 0 bases at V and 3 bases at J; junction bases unmatched: 7. CDR1 and CDR2 from the germline V gene are MNHEY and SVGAGI. This CDR3 region has 16 residues. The use of a sample-barcoded 5' primer and a J-beta primer mix characterized a second PCR of about 7 to 12 cycles. One entry per CDR3 protein results from TCRdb running MiXCR on the 5' RACE reads. Of hundreds of thousands of distinct CDR3 sequences listed, around 42% are singletons. The TCR comes from a man aged 55 to 69 in good health. Sequencing was performed on blood. The genes are TRBV6-5 and TRBJ2-7, with 8 bases identical to TRBD1. The CDR3 protein is CASSYSTGTGFYEQYF. DNA of the CDR3: TGTGCCAGCAGTTACTCTACCGGGACAGGTTTCTACGAGCAGTACTTC.